The clone carrying this T cell receptor (beta chain) was seen a handful of times. Molecular barcoding with unique molecular identifiers was used for the TCRbeta library. TCRdb processed the PCR reads anew with MiXCR; each CDR3 protein has one entry. In the table there are almost 500,000 distinct CDR3 sequences, about 12% of which are singletons. The sample is drawn from a study of T-cell reconstitution after alpha-beta-depleted transplantation in children. The germline CDR1 and CDR2 sequences are KGHSH and LQKENI. This CDR3 has 15 residues. The V gene lost 6 bases and the J gene lost 3 bases, with 17 bases spanning the gap.

This chain connects TRBV18 to TRBJ1-1, with a possible D match to TRBD1 (6 bases). The TCR comes from a human donor who donated a stem cell graft to a child with combined immunodeficiency. The sample consisted of PBMCs from the stem cell graft donor, taken from the stem cell graft. CDR3 DNA sequence: TGTGCCAGCTCGACGAGGGGGGCGGGGGACACTGAAGCTTTCTTT. Its translation is CASSTRGAGDTEAFF.